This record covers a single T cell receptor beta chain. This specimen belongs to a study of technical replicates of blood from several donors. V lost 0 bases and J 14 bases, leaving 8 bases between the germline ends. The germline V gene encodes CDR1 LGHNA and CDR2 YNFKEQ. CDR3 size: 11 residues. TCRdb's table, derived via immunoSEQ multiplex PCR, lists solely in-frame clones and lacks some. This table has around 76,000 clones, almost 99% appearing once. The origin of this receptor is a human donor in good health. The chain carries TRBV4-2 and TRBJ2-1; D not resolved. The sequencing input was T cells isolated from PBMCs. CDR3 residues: CASSQDGPEFF. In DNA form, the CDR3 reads TGTGCCAGCAGCCAAGATGGTCCAGAGTTCTTC.